This TCR beta chain was retrieved from a study of blood T cells in healthy people across ages. Study conclusions and caveats: Compared with aged donors, long-lived donors showed fewer expanded clones, suggesting selection.

Concerning this clonotype itself: Its antigen is undetermined.

A second PCR, run for 7 to 11 cycles, used a sample-barcoded 5' primer plus a J-beta primer mix. All cDNA molecules were each tagged by a template-switch adaptor with 12 random nucleotides. Per-sample output comprised a minimum of 2.5 million paired-end reads containing CDR3. Via MiXCR, TCRdb re-called the 5' RACE reads, giving one row per CDR3 protein. The table lists more than 800,000 distinct CDR3 sequences, more than 40% of them singletons. The CDR3 runs 17 residues. CDR1 and CDR2 (germline): SGHTA, FQGNSA. Donors were systemically healthy Caucasian individuals from Russia aged about 6 to 95 years.

This TCR derives from a woman aged 55-69 years in good health. Sequencing was carried out using blood. The chain links TRBV7-2 to TRBJ2-7; 12 bases align to TRBD2. The tail of the sequence fits TRBJ2-5 better, so the J call may be wrong. The CDR3: CASSLAVLAGGGETQYF. The CDR3 DNA reads TGTGCCAGCAGCTTAGCGGTTCTAGCGGGAGGGGGAGAGACCCAGTACTTC.